This TCR delta chain is drawn from a study of γδ T cells in repeated Plasmodium falciparum infection. Study context: Donors had four controlled P. falciparum NF54 infections over roughly 600 days. Samples were taken at baseline, before some infections, and 21 days after each.

Vgamma9/Vdelta2+ and Vdelta2-negative gammadelta T cells were flow-sorted from PBMC for bulk sequencing. The V gene's germline CDR1 is TSWWSYY and CDR2 QGS. The CDR3 length is 21 residues. A few counts support this clone. Its antigen remains unknown. A read error may produce the germline difference seen at one junction end. Other nucleotide sequences from this sample produce the same CDR3. Both TRG and TRD chains were sequenced from each sorted sample. With CATT, TCRdb re-called clones from the multiplex PCR reads. The repertoire holds roughly 50,000 delta-chain clones, 1.6% seen once, with 7.5% to 10% in the top ten. Whole-study findings and limits: Over time and infection, Vgamma9/Vdelta2+ repertoires remained highly stable and polyclonal.

The V and J genes are TRDV1 and TRDJ1, with 8 bases that match TRDD3. The origin of this receptor is a pool of human donors (malaria-infected and uninfected, not separated). Specimen: gamma-delta T cells from blood. The CDR3 reads CALGAWNFYDPPDWGTDKLIF. The CDR3 nucleotides read TGTGCCCTTGGGGCATGGAATTTCTACGACCCTCCTGACTGGGGGACCGATAAACTCATCTTT.